The present T cell receptor beta chain was sequenced within a study of CD8+ T cells in alopecia areata. Background on the study: Treatment of the treated patients consisted of oral tofacitinib, 5 to 10 mg twice daily. Using the percentage of affected scalp area, treated patients' severity was scored. Notes on the study in general: Many expanded lesional clones persisted during tofacitinib (in both scalp and blood).

RNA, once extracted, was reverse transcribed into cDNA for use as the sequencing template. The data were produced by immunoSEQ multiplex PCR, yet TCRdb's version contains in-frame clones alone and is incomplete. The sample consists of more than 140,000 clones, 70% to 90% of them appearing once. Treatment: oral pan-JAK inhibitor, 5-10 mg twice daily. As to this clone: What it recognizes is unknown.

The germline CDR1 and CDR2 sequences are SQVTM and ANQGSEA. Trimming left V 2 bases short and J 0 bases short, with 15 bases between. The CDR3 loop spans 16 amino acids. This chain connects TRBV29-1 to TRBJ2-3; D gene ambiguous. The input for sequencing was CD8+ T cells sorted from blood, taken at week 4, from a patient treated with tofacitinib. This clonotype was sampled from a human donor with alopecia areata. CDR3 sequence: CSVESADGSSTDTQYF. For the CDR3, the DNA is TGCAGCGTTGAATCCGCAGATGGATCTAGCACAGATACGCAGTATTTT.